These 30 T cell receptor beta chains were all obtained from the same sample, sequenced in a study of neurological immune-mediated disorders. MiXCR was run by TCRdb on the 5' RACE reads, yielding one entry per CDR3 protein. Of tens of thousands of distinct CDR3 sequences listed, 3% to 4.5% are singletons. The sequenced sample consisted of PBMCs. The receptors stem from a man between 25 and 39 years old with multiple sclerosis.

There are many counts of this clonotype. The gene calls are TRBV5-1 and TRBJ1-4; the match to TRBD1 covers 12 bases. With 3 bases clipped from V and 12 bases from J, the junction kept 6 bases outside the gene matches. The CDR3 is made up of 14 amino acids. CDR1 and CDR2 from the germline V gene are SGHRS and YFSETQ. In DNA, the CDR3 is TGCGCCAGCAGCTCCGGGACAGGGGGCCTTGAACTGTTTTTT. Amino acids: CASSSGTGGLELFF.

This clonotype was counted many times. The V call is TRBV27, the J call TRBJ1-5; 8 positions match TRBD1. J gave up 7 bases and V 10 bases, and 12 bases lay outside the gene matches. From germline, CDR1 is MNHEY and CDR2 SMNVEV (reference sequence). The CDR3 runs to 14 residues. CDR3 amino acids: CATSGGLKGQPQHF. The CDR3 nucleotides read TGTGCCACCTCAGGGGGCCTGAAAGGGCAGCCCCAGCATTTT.

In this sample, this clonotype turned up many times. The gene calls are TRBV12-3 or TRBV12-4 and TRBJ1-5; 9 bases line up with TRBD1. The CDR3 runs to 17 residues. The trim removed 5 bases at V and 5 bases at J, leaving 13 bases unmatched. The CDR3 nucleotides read TGTGCCAGCAGTACCGGGACAGGGAGGGGAGTGGATCAGCCCCAGCATTTT. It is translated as CASSTGTGRGVDQPQHF.

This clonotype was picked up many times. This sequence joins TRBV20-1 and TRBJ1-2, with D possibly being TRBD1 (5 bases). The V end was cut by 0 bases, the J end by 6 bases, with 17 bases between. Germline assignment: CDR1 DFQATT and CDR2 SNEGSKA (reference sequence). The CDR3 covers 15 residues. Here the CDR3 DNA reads TGCAGTGCTAGAGACAGGGTCGGCGTGCTTGATGGCTACACCTTC. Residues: CSARDRVGVLDGYTF.

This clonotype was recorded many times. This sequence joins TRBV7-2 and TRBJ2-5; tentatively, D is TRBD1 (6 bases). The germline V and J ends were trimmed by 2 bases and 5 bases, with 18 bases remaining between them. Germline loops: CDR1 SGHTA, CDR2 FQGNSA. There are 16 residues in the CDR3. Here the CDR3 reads CASSLFGGGVGETQYF. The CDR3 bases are TGTGCCAGCAGCTTATTTGGTGGGGGCGTGGGGGAGACCCAGTACTTC.

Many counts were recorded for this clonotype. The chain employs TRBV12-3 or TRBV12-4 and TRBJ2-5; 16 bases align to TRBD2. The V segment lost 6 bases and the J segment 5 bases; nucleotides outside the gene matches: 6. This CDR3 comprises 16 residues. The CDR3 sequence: CASRPGTSGGAETQYF. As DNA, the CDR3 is TGTGCCAGCAGGCCTGGGACTAGCGGGGGGGCGGAGACCCAGTACTTC.

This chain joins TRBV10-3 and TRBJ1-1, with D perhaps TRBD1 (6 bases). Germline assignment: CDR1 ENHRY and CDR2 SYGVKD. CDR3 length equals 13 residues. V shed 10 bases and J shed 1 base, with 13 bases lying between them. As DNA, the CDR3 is TGTGCCACTAGAACGGACAGGAACACTGAAGCTTTCTTT. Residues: CATRTDRNTEAFF.

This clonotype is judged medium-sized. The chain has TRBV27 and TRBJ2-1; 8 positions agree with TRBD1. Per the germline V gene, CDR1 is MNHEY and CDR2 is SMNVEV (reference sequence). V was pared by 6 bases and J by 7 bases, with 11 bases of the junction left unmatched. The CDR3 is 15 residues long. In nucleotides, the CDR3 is TGTGCCAGCAGACCCGACAGGGGAGGCTGGAATGAGCAGTTCTTC. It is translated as CASRPDRGGWNEQFF.

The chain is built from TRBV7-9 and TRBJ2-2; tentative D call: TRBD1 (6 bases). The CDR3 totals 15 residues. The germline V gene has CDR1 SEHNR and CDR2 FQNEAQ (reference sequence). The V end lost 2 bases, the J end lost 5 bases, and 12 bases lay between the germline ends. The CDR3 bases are TGTGCCAGCAGCTTAAGACAGGCGGCAACCGGGGAGCTGTTTTTT. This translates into CASSLRQAATGELFF. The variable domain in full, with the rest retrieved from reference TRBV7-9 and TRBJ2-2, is DTGVSQNPRHKITKRGQNVTFRCDPISEHNRLYWYRQTLGQGPEFLTYFQNEAQLEKSRLLSDRFSAERPKGSFSTLEIQRTEQGDSAMYLCASSLRQAATGELFFGEGSRLTVL.

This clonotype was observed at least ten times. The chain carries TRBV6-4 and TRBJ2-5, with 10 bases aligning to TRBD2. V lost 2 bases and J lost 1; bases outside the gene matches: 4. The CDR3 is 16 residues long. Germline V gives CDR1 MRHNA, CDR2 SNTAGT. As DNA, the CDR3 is TGTGCCAGCAGTGACCAGCGGGGGGGACTCCAAGAGACCCAGTACTTC. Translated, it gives CASSDQRGGLQETQYF.

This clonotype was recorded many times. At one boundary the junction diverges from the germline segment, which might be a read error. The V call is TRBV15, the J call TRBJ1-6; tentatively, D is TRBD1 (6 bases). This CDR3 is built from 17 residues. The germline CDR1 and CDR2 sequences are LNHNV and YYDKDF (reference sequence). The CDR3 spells CATSRDLGGSYNSPLNF. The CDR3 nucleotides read TGTGCCACCAGCAGAGATCTCGGGGGCTCCTATAATTCACCCCTCAACTTT.

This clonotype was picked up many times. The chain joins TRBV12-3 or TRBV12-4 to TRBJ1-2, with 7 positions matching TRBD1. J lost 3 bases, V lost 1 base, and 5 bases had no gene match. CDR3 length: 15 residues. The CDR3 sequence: CASSLGRGAYYGYTF. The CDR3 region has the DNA TGTGCCAGCAGTTTAGGCAGGGGGGCCTACTATGGCTACACCTTC.

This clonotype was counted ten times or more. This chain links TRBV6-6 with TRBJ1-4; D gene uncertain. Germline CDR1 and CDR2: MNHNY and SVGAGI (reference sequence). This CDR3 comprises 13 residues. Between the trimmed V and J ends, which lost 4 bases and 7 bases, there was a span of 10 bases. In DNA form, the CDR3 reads TGTGCCAGCAGTTGGGCAGATGGTGAAAAACTGTTTTTT. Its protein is CASSWADGEKLFF.

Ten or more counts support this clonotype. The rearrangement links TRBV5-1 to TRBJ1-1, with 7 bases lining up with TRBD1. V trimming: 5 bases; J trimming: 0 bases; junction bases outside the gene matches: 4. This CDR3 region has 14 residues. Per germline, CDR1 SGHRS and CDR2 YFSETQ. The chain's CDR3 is CASSEQGMNTEAFF. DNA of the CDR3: TGCGCCAGCAGTGAACAGGGGATGAACACTGAAGCTTTCTTT.

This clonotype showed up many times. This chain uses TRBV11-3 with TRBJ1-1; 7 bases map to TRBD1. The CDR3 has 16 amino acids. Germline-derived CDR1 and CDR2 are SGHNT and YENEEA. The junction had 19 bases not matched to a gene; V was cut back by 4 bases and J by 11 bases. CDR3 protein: CASSSSRQGPRPKAFF. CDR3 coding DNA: TGTGCCAGCAGCTCAAGTCGACAGGGACCCAGACCGAAGGCTTTCTTT.

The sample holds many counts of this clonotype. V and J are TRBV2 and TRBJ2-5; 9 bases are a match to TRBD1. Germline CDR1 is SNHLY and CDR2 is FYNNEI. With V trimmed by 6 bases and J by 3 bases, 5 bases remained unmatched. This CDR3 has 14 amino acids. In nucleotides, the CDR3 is TGTGCCAGCAGGAAGGGGACAGGGAAAGAGACCCAGTACTTC. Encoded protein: CASRKGTGKETQYF.

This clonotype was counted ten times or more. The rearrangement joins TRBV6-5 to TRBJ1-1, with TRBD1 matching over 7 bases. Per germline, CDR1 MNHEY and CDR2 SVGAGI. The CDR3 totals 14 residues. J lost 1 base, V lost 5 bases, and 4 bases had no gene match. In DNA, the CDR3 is TGTGCCAGCAGTCGGGACAGAAAGAACACTGAAGCTTTCTTT. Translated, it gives CASSRDRKNTEAFF.

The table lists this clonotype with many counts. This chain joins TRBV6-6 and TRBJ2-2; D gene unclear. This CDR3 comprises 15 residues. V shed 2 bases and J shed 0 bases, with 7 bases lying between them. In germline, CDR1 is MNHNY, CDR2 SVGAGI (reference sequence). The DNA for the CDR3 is TGTGCCAGCAGTTACCACCGGGCGAACACCGGGGAGCTGTTTTTT. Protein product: CASSYHRANTGELFF.

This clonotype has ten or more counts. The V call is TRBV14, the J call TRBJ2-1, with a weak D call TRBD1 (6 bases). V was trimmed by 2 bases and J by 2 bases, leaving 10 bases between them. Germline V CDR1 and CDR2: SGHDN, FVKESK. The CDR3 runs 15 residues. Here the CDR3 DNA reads TGTGCCAGCAGCCAACTGGGGGCACCCTACAATGAGCAGTTCTTC. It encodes CASSQLGAPYNEQFF.

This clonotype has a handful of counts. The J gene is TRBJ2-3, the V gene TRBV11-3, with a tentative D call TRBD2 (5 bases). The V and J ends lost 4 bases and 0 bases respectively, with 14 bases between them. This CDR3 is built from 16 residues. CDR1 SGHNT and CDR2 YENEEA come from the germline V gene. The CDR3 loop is CASSSSGRPSTDTQYF. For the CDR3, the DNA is TGTGCCAGCAGCTCATCGGGGAGACCTAGCACAGATACGCAGTATTTT.

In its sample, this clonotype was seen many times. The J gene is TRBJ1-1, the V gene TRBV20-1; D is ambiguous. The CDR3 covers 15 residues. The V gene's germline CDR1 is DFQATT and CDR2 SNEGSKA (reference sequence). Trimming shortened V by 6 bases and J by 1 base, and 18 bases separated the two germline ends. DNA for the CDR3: TGCAGTGCCATGGACTCGGTAACTTCGAACACTGAAGCTTTCTTT. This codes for CSAMDSVTSNTEAFF.

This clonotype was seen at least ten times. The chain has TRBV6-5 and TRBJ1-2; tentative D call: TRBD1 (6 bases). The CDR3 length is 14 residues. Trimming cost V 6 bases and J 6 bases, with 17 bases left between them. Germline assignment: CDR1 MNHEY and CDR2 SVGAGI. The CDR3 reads CASSNTGRGNGYTF. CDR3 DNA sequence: TGTGCCAGCAGCAACACAGGGAGGGGAAATGGCTACACCTTC.

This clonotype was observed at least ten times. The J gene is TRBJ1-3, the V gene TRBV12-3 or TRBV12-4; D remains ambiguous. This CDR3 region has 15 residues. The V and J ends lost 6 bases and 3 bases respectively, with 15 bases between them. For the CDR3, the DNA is TGTGCCAGCAGACCGGACGCCAATCTTGGAAACACCATATATTTT. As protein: CASRPDANLGNTIYF.

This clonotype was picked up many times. DNA of the CDR3: TGTGCCAGCAGCTTAGGCACCCGGGACAGGAGGAACTATGGCTACACCTTC. Protein: CASSLGTRDRRNYGYTF. The chain carries TRBV7-2 and TRBJ1-2; 8 bases are shared with TRBD1. Germline assignment: CDR1 SGHTA and CDR2 FQGNSA. The CDR3 consists of 17 residues. The ends lost 1 base at V and 2 bases at J; junction bases unmatched: 9. The entire variable domain, with the rest obtained from reference TRBV7-2 and TRBJ1-2, is as follows: GAGVSQSPSNKVTEKGKDVELRCDPISGHTALYWYRQSLGQGLEFLIYFQGNSAPDKSGLPSDRFSAERTGGSVSTLTIQRTQQEDSAVYLCASSLGTRDRRNYGYTFGSGTRLTVV.

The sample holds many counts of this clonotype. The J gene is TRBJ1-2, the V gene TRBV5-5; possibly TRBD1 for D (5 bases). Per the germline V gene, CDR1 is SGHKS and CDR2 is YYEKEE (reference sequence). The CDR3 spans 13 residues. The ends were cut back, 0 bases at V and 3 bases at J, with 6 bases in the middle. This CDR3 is CASSLEGYYGYTF. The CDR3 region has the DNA TGTGCCAGCAGCTTGGAGGGGTACTATGGCTACACCTTC.

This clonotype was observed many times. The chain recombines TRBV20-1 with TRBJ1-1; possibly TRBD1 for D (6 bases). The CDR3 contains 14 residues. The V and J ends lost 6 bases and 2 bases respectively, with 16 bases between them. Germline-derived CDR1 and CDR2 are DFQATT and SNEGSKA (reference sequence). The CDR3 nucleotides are TGCAGTGCGAATACAGGGTGGACTAACACTGAAGCTTTCTTT. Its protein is CSANTGWTNTEAFF.

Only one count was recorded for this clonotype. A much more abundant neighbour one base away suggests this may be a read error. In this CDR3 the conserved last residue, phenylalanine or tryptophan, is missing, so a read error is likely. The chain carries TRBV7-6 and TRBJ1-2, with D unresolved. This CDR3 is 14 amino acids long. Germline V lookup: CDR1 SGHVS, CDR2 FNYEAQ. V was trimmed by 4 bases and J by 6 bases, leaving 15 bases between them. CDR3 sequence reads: CASSSTDMIDGYTC. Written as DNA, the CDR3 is TGTGCCAGCAGCTCCACTGACATGATCGATGGCTACACCTGC.

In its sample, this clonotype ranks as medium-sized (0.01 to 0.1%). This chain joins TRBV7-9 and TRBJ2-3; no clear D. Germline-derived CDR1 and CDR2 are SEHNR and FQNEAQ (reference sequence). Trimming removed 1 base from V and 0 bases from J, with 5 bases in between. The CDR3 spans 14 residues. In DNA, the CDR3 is TGTGCCAGCAGCTTAGAACAGAGCACAGATACGCAGTATTTT. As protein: CASSLEQSTDTQYF.

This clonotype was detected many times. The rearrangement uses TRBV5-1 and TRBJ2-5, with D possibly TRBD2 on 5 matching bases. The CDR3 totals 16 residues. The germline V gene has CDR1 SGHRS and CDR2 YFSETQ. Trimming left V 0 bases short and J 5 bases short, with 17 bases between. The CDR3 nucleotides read TGCGCCAGCAGCTTGGGAGGATATTTAGCGTCGGAGACCCAGTACTTC. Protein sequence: CASSLGGYLASETQYF.

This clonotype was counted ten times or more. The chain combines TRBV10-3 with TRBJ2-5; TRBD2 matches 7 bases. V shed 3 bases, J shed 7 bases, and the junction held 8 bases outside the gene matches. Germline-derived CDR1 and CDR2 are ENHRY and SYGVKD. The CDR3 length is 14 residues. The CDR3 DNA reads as TGTGCCATCAGTGATGGGACTACCCGAGGGACCCAGTACTTC. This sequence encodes CAISDGTTRGTQYF.